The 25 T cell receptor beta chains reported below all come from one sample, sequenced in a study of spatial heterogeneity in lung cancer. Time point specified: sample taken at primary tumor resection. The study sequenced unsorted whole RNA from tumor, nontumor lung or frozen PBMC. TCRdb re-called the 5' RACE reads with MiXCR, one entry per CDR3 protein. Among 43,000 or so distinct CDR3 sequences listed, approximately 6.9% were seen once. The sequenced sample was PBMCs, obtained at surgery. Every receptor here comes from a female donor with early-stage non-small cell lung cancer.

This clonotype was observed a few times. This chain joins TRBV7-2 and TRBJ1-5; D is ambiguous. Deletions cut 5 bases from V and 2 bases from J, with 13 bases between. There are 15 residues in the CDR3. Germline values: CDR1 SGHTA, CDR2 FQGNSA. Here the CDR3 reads CASSSAGGGNQPQHF. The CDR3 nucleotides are TGTGCCAGCAGCAGCGCAGGAGGCGGCAATCAGCCCCAGCATTTT.

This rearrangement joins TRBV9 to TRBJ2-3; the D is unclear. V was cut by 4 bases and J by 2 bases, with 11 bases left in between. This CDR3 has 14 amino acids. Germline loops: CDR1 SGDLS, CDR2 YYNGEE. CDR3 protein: CASSSRRITDTQYF. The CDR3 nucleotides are TGTGCCAGCAGCAGCAGACGGATCACAGATACGCAGTATTTT.

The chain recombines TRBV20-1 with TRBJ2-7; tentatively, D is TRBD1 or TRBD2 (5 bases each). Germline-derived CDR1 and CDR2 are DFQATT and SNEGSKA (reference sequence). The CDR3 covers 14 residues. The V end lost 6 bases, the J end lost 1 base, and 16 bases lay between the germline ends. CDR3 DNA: TGCAGTGCCCACACCGGGACCGCTTCCTACGAGCAGTACTTC. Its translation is CSAHTGTASYEQYF.

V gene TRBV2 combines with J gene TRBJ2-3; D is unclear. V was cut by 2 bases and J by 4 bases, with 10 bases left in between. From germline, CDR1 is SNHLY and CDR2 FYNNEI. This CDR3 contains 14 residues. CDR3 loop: CASSETPISDTQYF. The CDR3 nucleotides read TGTGCCAGCAGTGAAACCCCTATTTCAGATACGCAGTATTTT.

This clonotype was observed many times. The CDR3 bases are TGCAGTGCTAGTCAGACTCCCACAGATACGCAGTATTTT. Translating it yields CSASQTPTDTQYF. The chain is built from TRBV20-1 and TRBJ2-3, with no clear D. CDR1 and CDR2 from the germline V gene are DFQATT and SNEGSKA (reference sequence). This CDR3 comprises 13 residues. Trimming cost V 3 bases and J 2 bases, with 9 bases left between them.

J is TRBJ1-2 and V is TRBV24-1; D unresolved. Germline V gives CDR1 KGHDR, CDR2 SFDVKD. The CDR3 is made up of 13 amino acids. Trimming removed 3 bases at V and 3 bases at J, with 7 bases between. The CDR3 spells CATSDQWDYGYTF. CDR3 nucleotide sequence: TGTGCCACCAGTGATCAATGGGACTATGGCTACACCTTC.

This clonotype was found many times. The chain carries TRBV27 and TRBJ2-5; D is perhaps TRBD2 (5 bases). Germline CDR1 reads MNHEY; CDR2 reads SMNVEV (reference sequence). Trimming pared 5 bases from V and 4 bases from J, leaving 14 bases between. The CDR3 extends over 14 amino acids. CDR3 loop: CASSPKTGLETQYF. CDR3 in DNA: TGTGCCAGCAGTCCAAAAACGGGGTTAGAGACCCAGTACTTC.

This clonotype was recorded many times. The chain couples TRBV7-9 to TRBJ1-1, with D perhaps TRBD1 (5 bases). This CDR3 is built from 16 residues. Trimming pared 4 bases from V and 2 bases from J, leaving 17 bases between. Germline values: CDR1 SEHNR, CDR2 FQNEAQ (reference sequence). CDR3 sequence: CASSSAGSGQNTEAFF. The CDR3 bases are TGTGCCAGCAGCTCGGCAGGGTCGGGTCAAAACACTGAAGCTTTCTTT.

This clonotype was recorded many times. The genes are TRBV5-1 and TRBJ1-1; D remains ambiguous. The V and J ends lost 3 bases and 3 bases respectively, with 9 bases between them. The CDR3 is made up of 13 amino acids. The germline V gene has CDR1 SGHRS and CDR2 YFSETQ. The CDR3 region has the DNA TGCGCCAGCAGCTGGTCTCTGGACACTGAAGCTTTCTTT. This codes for CASSWSLDTEAFF.

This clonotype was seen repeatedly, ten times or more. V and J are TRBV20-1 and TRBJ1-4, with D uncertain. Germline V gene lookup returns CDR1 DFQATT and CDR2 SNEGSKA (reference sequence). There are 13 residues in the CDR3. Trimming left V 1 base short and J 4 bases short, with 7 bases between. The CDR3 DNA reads TGCAGTGCTAGAGGAGGGTTTAATGAAAAACTGTTTTTT. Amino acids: CSARGGFNEKLFF.

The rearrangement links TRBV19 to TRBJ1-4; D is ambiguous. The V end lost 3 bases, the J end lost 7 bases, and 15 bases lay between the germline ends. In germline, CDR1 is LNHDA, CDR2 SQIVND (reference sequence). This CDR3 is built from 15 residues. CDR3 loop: CASSIRTRAGEKLFF. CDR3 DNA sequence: TGTGCCAGTAGTATTCGGACCCGGGCGGGTGAAAAACTGTTTTTT. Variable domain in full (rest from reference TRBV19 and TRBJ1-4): DGGITQSPKYLFRKEGQNVTLSCEQNLNHDAMYWYRQDPGQGLRLIYYSQIVNDFQKGDIAEGYSVSREKKESFPLTVTSAQKNPTAFYLCASSIRTRAGEKLFFGSGTQLSVL.

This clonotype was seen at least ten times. CDR3 sequence (DNA): TGTGCCAGCAGCTTGGAAACCACAGTCGCTAACTATGGCTACACCTTC. Translation gives CASSLETTVANYGYTF. V gene TRBV5-6 combines with J gene TRBJ1-2; D is unresolved. The CDR3 consists of 16 residues. V lost 0 bases, J lost 0 bases, and 12 bases lay in between. CDR1 SGHDT and CDR2 YYEEEE come from the germline V gene.

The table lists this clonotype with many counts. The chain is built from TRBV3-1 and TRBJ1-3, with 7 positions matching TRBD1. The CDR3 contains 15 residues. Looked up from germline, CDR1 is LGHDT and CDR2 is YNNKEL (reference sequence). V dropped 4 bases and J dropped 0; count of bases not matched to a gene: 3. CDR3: CASSLGQSSGNTIYF. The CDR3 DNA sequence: TGTGCCAGCAGCCTGGGACAGAGCTCTGGAAACACCATATATTTT.

CDR3 in amino acids: CASGLVGGKQFF. CDR3 nucleotides: TGTGCTAGTGGTTTGGTAGGTGGCAAGCAGTTCTTC. The V call is TRBV12-5, the J call TRBJ2-1; D gene uncertain. CDR1 is LGHNT, CDR2 FRNRAP, per germline. Trimming took 0 bases from V and 11 from J, leaving 8 bases between them. The CDR3 runs 12 residues.

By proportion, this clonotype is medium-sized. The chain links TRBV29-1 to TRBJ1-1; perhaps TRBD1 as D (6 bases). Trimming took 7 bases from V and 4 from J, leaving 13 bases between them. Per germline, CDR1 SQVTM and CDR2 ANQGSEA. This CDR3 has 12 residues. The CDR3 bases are TGCAGCGGGACTCCGGGGGCCACTGAAGCTTTCTTT. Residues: CSGTPGATEAFF.

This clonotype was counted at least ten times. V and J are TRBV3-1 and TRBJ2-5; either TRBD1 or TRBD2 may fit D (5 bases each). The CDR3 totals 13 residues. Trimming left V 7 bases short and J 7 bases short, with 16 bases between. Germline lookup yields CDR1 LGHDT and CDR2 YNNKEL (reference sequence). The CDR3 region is CASNLGVQGTQYF. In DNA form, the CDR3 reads TGTGCCAGCAACCTCGGGGTCCAGGGGACCCAGTACTTC.

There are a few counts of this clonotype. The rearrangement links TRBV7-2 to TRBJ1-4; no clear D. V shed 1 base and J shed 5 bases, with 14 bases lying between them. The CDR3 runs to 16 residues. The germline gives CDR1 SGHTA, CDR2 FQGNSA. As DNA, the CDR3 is TGTGCCAGCAGCTTAGTGCTGTCCCCCCGGAATGAAAAACTGTTTTTT. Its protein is CASSLVLSPRNEKLFF.

The CDR3 protein is CATSRDSLTGQEDTEAFF. CDR3 bases: TGTGCCACCAGCAGAGATTCTCTAACGGGACAGGAGGACACTGAAGCTTTCTTT. The chain links TRBV15 to TRBJ1-1; the match to TRBD1 covers 8 bases. Germline V gene lookup returns CDR1 LNHNV and CDR2 YYDKDF (reference sequence). The CDR3 sequence is 18 residues long. V dropped 0 bases and J dropped 3; count of bases not matched to a gene: 12. The variable domain in full, completed from reference TRBV15 and TRBJ1-1, reads DAMVIQNPRYQVTQFGKPVTLSCSQTLNHNVMYWYQQKSSQAPKLLFHYYDKDFNNEADTPDNFQSRRPNTSFCFLDIRSPGLGDTAMYLCATSRDSLTGQEDTEAFFGQGTRLTVV.

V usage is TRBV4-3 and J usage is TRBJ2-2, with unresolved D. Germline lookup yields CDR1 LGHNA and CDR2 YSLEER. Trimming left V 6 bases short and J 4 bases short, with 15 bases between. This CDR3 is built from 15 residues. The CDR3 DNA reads TGCGCCAGCAGGCTAAGTGAATACGTCACCGGGGAGCTGTTTTTT. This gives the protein CASRLSEYVTGELFF.

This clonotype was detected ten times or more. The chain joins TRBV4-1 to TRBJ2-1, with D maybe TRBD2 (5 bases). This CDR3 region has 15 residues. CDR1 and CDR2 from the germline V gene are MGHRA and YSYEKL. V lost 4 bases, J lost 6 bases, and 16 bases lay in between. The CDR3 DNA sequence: TGCGCCAGCAGCCCCCCCTCTCTAGCATCCAATGAGCAGTTCTTC. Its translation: CASSPPSLASNEQFF.

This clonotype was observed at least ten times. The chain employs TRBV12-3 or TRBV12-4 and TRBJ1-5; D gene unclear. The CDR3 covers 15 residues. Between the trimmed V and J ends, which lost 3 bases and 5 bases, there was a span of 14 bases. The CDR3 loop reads CASSFRRQAHQPQHF. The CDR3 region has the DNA TGTGCCAGCAGTTTCAGGCGCCAGGCTCATCAGCCCCAGCATTTT.

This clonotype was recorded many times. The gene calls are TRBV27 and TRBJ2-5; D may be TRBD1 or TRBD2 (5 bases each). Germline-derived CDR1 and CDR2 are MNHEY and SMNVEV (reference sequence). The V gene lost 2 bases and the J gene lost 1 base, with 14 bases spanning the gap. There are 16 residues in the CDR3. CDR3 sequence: CASSLNWAGTQETQYF. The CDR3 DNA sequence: TGTGCCAGCAGTTTAAATTGGGCAGGGACCCAAGAGACCCAGTACTTC.

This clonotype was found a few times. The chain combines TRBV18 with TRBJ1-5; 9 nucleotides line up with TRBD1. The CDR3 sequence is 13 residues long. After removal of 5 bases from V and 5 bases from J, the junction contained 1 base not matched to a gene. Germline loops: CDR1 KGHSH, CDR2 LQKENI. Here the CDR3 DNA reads TGTGCCAGCTCATGGACAGGGGATCAGCCCCAGCATTTT. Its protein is CASSWTGDQPQHF. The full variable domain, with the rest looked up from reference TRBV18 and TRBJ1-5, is NAGVMQNPRHLVRRRGQEARLRCSPMKGHSHVYWYRQLPEEGLKFMVYLQKENIIDESGMPKERFSAEFPKEGPSILRIQQVVRGDSAAYFCASSWTGDQPQHFGDGTRLSIL.

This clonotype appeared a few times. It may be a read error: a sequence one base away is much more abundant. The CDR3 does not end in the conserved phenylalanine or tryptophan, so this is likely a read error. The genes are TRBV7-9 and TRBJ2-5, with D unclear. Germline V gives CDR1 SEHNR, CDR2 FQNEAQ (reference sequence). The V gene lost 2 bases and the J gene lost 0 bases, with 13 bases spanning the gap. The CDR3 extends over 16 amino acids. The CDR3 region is CASSLIQIWNQETQYL. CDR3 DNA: TGTGCCAGCAGCTTAATCCAAATTTGGAACCAAGAGACCCAGTACTTA.

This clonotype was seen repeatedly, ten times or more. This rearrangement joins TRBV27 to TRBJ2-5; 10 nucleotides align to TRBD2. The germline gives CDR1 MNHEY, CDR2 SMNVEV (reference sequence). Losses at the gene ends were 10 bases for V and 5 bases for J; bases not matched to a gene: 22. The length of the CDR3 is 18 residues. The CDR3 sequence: CATGARGLASGVEETQYF. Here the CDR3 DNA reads TGTGCCACGGGGGCACGGGGACTAGCGTCGGGAGTGGAGGAGACCCAGTACTTC.